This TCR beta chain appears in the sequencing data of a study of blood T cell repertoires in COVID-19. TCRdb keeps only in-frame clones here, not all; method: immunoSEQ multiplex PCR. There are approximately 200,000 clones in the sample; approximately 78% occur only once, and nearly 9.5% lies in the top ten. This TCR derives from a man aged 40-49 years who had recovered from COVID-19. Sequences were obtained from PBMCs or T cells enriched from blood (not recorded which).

CDR3 DNA: TGTGCCAGCTCATCAGGGTCAGGCTACGAGCAGTACTTC. It is translated as CASSSGSGYEQYF. The chain is built from TRBV18 and TRBJ2-7, with D possibly TRBD1 on 5 matching bases. V lost 5 bases, J lost 3 bases, and 11 bases lay in between. The germline CDR1 and CDR2 sequences are KGHSH and LQKENI. The CDR3 consists of 13 residues. The full variable domain, in which reference TRBV18 and TRBJ2-7 provide the parts outside the CDR3, is NAGVMQNPRHLVRRRGQEARLRCSPMKGHSHVYWYRQLPEEGLKFMVYLQKENIIDESGMPKERFSAEFPKEGPSILRIQQVVRGDSAAYFCASSSGSGYEQYFGPGTRLTVT.